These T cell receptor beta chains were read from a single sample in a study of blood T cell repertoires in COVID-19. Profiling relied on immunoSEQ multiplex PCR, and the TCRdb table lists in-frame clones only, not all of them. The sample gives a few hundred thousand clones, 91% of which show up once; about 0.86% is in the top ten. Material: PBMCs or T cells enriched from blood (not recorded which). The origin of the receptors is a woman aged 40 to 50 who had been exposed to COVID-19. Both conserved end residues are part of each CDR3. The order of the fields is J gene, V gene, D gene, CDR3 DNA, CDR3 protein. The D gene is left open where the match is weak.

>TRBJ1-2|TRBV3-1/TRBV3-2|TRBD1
TGTGCCAGCAGCCGGGGACAGGGCAGTGAGGGCTACACCTTC
CASSRGQGSEGYTF
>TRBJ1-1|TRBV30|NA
TGTGCCTGGACACAGGGTTTACTGAACACTGAAGCTTTCTTT
CAWTQGLLNTEAFF
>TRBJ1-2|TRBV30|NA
TGTGCCTGGGCTCTTACAAATGCCTATGGCTACACCTTC
CAWALTNAYGYTF
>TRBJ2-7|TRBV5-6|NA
TGTGCCAGCAGCGAAATAGGGGGCTCCTACGAGCAGTACTTC
CASSEIGGSYEQYF
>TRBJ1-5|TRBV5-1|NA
TGCGCCAGCAGCTTGTGGGGGGGCGGAGGCAATCAGCCCCAGCATTTT
CASSLWGGGGNQPQHF
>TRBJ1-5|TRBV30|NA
TGTGCCTGGAGCGGAGGGGGGGCTACGGGTCAGCCCCAGCATTTT
CAWSGGGATGQPQHF
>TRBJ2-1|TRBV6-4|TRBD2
TGTGCCAGCAGCCCAAGAGCGGGAGCGTCCTACAATGAGCAGTTCTTC
CASSPRAGASYNEQFF
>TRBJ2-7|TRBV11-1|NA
TGTGCCAGCAGCCAAGGCGGGGCCTCCTACGAGCAGTACTTC
CASSQGGASYEQYF
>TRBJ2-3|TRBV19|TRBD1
TGTGCCAGCAAAGACAGGGGGCGCACAGATACGCAGTATTTT
CASKDRGRTDTQYF
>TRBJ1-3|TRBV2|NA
TGTGCCAGCAGTGAAGACCTAAGCTCTGGAAACACCATATATTTT
CASSEDLSSGNTIYF
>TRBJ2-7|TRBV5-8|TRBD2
TGTGCCAGCAGCTTGATGGGACTAGGCTACGAGCAGTACTTC
CASSLMGLGYEQYF